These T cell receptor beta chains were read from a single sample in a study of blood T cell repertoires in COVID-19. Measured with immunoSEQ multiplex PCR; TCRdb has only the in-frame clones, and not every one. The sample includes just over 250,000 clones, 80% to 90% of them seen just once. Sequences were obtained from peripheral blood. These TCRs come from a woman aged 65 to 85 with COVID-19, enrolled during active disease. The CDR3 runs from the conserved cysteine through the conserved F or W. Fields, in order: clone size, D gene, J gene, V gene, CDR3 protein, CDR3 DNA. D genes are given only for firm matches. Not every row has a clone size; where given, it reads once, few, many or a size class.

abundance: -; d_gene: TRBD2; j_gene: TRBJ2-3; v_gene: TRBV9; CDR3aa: CASSVGLLAGGEDTQYF; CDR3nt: TGTGCCAGCAGCGTAGGTCTCCTAGCGGGAGGTGAAGATACGCAGTATTTT
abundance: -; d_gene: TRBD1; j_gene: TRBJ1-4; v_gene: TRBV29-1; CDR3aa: CSGGQGSSEKLFF; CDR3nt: TGCAGCGGGGGACAGGGCTCGAGTGAAAAACTGTTTTTT
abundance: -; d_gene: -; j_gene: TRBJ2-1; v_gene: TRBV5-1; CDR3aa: CASSLGADYNEQFF; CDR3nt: TGCGCCAGCAGCTTGGGTGCGGACTACAATGAGCAGTTCTTC
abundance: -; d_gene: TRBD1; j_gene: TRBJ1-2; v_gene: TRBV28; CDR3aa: CASSFRQGGYGYTF; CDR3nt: TGTGCCAGCAGTTTTAGACAGGGGGGCTATGGCTACACCTTC
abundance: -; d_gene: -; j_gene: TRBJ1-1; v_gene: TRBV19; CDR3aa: CASSSRGPGAFF; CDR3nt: TGTGCCAGTAGTTCCCGTGGTCCCGGAGCTTTCTTT
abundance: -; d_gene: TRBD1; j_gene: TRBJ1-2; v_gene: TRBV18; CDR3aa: CASSPRTGSSYGYTF; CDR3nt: TGTGCCAGCTCACCCAGGACAGGATCCAGCTATGGCTACACCTTC
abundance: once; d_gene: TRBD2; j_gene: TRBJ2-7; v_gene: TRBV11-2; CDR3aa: CASSDRTSWHEQYF; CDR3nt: TGTGCCAGCAGCGACCGGACTAGCTGGCACGAGCAGTACTTC
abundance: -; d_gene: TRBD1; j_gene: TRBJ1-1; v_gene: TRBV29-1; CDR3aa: CSGWDRGTEAFF; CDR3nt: TGCAGCGGCTGGGACAGGGGAACTGAAGCTTTCTTT
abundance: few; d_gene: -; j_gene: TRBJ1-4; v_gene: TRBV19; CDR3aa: CASSGRVNEKLFF; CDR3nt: TGTGCCAGTAGTGGTAGAGTTAATGAAAAACTGTTTTTT
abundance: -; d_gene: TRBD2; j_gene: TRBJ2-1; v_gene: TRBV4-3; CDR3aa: CASSPTGTNYNEQFF; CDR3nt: TGCGCCAGCAGCCCGACCGGGACTAACTACAATGAGCAGTTCTTC
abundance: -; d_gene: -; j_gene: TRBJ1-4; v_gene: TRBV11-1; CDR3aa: CASSFGTPEKLFF; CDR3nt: TGTGCCAGCAGCTTTGGGACTCCTGAAAAACTGTTTTTT
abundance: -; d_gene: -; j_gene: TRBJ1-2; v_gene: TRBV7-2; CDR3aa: CASSSHPTGATYGYTF; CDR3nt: TGTGCCAGCAGCTCCCATCCTACAGGCGCCACGTATGGCTACACCTTC
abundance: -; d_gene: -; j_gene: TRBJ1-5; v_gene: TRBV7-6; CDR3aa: CASSPNRDQPQHF; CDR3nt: TGTGCCAGCAGTCCCAACAGGGATCAGCCCCAGCATTTT
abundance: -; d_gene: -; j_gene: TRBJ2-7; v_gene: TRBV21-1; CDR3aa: CASRAGTYEQYF; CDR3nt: TGTGCCAGCAGGGCCGGGACCTACGAGCAGTACTTC
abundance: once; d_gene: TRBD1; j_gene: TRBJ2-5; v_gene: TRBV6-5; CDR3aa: CASSLTGAQETQYF; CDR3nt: TGTGCCAGCAGCCTTACAGGGGCGCAAGAGACCCAGTACTTC
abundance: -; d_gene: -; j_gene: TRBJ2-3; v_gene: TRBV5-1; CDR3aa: CASSLVAATDTQYF; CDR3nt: TGCGCCAGCAGCTTGGTAGCTGCCACAGATACGCAGTATTTT
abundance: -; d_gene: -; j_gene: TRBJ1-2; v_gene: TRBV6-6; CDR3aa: CASSRPGQQGYGYTF; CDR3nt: TGTGCCAGCAGCCGACCTGGACAGCAGGGGTATGGCTACACCTTC
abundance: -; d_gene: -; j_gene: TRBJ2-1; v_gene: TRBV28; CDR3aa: CASSPHSGSGEQFF; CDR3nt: TGTGCCAGCAGCCCACACTCCGGGAGCGGTGAGCAGTTCTTC
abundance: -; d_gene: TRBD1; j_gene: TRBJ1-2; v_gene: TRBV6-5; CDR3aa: CASSGQGSSGYTF; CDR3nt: TGTGCCAGCAGCGGACAGGGCTCCAGTGGCTACACCTTC
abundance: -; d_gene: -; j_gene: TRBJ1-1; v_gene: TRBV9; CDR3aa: CASSVAAFRQVNTEAFF; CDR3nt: TGTGCCAGCAGCGTAGCGGCCTTTCGGCAGGTGAACACTGAAGCTTTCTTT
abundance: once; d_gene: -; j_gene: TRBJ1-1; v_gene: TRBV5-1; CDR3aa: CASSAQGSNTEAFF; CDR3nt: TGCGCCAGCAGCGCACAGGGATCGAACACTGAAGCTTTCTTT
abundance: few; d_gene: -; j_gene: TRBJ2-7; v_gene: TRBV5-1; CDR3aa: CASSPRDPRVGYEQYF; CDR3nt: TGCGCCAGCAGCCCACGGGATCCTAGGGTCGGCTACGAGCAGTACTTC
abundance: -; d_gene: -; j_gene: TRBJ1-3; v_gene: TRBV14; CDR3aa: CASSQGSAVAHF; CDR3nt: TGTGCCAGCAGCCAAGGATCTGCTGTGGCCCATTTT
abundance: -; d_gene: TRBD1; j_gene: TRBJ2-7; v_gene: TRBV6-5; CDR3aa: CASSSPSGTGRNEQYF; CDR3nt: TGTGCCAGCAGTTCACCGAGCGGGACAGGGCGGAACGAGCAGTACTTC
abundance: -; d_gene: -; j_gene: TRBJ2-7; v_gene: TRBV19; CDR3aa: CASSISGADYEQYF; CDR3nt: TGTGCCAGTAGTATATCAGGCGCAGACTACGAGCAGTACTTC
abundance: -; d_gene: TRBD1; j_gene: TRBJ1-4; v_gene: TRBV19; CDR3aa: CASSPDRAIGLATNEKLFF; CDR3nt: TGTGCCAGTAGTCCCGACAGGGCGATCGGACTTGCAACTAATGAAAAACTGTTTTTT
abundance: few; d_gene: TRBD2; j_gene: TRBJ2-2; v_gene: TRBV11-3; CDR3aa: CASTAGVGTGELFF; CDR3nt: TGTGCCAGCACGGCGGGGGTAGGCACCGGGGAGCTGTTTTTT
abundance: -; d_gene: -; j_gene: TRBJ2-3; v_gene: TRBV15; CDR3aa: CATSSQKPTPGESDTQYF; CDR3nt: TGTGCCACCAGCAGCCAGAAACCTACCCCAGGGGAGTCAGATACGCAGTATTTT
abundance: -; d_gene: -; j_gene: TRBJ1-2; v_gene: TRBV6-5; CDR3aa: CASSKSGYGYGYTF; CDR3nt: TGTGCCAGCAGTAAATCAGGGTATGGCTATGGCTACACCTTC
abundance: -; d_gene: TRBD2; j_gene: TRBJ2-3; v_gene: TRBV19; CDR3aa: CASSATGLRTDTQYF; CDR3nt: TGTGCCAGTAGTGCGACGGGACTACGCACAGATACGCAGTATTTT
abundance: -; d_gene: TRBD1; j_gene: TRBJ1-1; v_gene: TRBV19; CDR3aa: CASSRDRDTEAFF; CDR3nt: TGTGCCAGTAGCCGGGACAGGGACACTGAAGCTTTCTTT
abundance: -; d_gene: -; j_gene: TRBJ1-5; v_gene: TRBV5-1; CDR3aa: CASSWAVDQPQHF; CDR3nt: TGCGCCAGCAGTTGGGCAGTCGATCAGCCCCAGCATTTT
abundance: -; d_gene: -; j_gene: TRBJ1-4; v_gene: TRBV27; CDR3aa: CASSLGTQGNEKLFF; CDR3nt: TGTGCCAGCAGTTTAGGGACTCAGGGAAATGAAAAACTGTTTTTT
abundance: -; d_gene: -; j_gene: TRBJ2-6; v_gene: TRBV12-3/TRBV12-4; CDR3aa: CASNRAGANVLTF; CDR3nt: TGTGCCAGCAATCGTGCTGGGGCCAACGTCCTGACTTTC
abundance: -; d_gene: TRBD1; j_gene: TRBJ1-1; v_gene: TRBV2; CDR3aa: CASSDGGTGVAEAFF; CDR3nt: TGTGCCAGCAGTGATGGAGGCACAGGGGTCGCTGAAGCTTTCTTT
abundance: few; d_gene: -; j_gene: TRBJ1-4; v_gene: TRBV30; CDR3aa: CAWSSNEKLFF; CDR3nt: TGTGCCTGGAGCTCGAATGAAAAACTGTTTTTT
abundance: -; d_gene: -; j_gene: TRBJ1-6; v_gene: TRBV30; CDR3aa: CAWSVLSPGIASSYNSPLHF; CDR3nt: TGTGCCTGGAGTGTACTTTCTCCCGGGATAGCTAGCTCCTATAATTCACCCCTCCACTTT
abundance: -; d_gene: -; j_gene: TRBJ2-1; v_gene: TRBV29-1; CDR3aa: CSVEGGLIYNEQFF; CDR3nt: TGCAGCGTAGAGGGGGGGTTGATTTACAATGAGCAGTTCTTC
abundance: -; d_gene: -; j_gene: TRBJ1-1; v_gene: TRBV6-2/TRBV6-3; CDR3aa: CASSYSSGVAEAFF; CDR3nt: TGTGCCAGCAGTTACTCTTCAGGGGTAGCTGAAGCTTTCTTT
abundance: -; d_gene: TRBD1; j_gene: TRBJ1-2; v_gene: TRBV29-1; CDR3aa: CSVEDRRTGGLNYGYTF; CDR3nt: TGCAGCGTTGAAGATAGGCGTACAGGGGGCCTGAACTATGGCTACACCTTC
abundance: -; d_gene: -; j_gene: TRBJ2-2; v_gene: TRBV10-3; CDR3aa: CAISKDSRDGELFF; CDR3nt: TGTGCCATCAGCAAGGACAGCAGAGACGGGGAGCTGTTTTTT
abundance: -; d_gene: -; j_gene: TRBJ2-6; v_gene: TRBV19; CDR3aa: CASSSSPTAGANVLTF; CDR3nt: TGTGCCAGTAGTTCCTCACCCACTGCTGGGGCCAACGTCCTGACTTTC
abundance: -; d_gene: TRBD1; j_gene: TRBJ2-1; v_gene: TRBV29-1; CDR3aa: CSVGDRVGNEQFF; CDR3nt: TGCAGCGTTGGGGACAGGGTGGGCAATGAGCAGTTCTTC
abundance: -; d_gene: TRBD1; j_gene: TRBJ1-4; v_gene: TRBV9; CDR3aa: CASSVEKGAHGNEKLFF; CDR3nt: TGTGCCAGCAGCGTAGAGAAGGGGGCGCATGGTAATGAAAAACTGTTTTTT
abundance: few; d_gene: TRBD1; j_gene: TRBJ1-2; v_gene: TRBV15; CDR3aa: CATSRKTGLSSGYTF; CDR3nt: TGTGCCACCAGCAGAAAGACAGGGTTATCGAGTGGCTACACCTTC
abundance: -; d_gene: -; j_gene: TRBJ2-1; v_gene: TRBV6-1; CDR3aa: CASSEGSGIRSEQFF; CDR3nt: TGTGCCAGCAGTGAAGGCTCAGGGATACGAAGTGAGCAGTTCTTC
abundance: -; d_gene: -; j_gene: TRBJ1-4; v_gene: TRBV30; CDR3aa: CASGTGRTGRENEKLFF; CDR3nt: TGTGCCTCAGGCACCGGGAGAACCGGGAGGGAAAATGAAAAACTGTTTTTT
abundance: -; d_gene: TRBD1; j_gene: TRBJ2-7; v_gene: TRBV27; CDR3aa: CASSFGDRGNEQYF; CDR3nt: TGTGCCAGCAGTTTTGGGGACAGGGGCAACGAGCAGTACTTC
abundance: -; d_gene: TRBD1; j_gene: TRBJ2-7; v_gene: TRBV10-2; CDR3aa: CASQGQGAVYEQYF; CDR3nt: TGCGCCAGCCAGGGACAGGGGGCGGTCTACGAGCAGTACTTC
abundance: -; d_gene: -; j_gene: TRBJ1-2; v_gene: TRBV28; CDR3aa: CASSPSHRKDRGYTF; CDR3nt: TGTGCCAGCAGCCCAAGCCACAGGAAGGATAGGGGCTACACCTTC
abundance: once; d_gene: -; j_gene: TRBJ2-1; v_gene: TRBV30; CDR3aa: CAWSSLGEGIGEQFF; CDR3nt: TGTGCCTGGAGTTCGTTGGGAGAGGGTATTGGTGAGCAGTTCTTC
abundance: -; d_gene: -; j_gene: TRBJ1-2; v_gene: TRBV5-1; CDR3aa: CASSWVGADGYTF; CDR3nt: TGCGCCAGCAGCTGGGTGGGGGCAGATGGCTACACCTTC
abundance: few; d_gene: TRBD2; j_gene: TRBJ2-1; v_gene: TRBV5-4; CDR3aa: CASSWTSGNYNEQFF; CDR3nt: TGTGCCAGCAGCTGGACTAGCGGGAACTACAATGAGCAGTTCTTC
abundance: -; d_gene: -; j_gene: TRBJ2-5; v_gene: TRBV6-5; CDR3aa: CASPTQTRSQETQYF; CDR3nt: TGTGCCAGCCCTACCCAGACACGGTCCCAAGAGACCCAGTACTTC
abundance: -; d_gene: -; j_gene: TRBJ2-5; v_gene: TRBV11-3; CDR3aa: CASSLDRAGETQYF; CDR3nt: TGTGCCAGCAGCTTAGATCGCGCAGGAGAGACCCAGTACTTC
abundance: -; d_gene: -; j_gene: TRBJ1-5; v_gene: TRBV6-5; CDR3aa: CASKMGANQPQHF; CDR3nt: TGTGCCAGCAAAATGGGGGCAAATCAGCCCCAGCATTTT
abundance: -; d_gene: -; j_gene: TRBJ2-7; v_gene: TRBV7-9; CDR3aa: CASSLGGLEQYF; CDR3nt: TGTGCCAGCAGCTTAGGAGGTCTCGAGCAGTACTTC
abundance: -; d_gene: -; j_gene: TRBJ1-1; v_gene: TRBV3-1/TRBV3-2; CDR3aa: CASSPGTMNTEAFF; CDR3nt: TGTGCCAGCAGCCCAGGGACAATGAACACTGAAGCTTTCTTT